Listed below are T cell receptor beta chains from one sample, sequenced in a study of molecular identifiers for immune sequencing clone quantification. TCRdb ran MiXCR on the PCR reads and lists one entry per CDR3 protein. The sample holds fewer than 350,000 distinct CDR3 sequences, 20% to 25% seen once. Sequencing was carried out using naive CD8+ T cells from blood, with Jurkat cell RNA spiked in. Receptor source: a human donor in good health. Some libraries in this study had Jurkat cell RNA spiked in. CDR3s include the opening cysteine and the closing phenylalanine or tryptophan. D genes are given only for firm matches. Clone size is not always given. Where it is, it says once, few, many or a class for expanded clones.

TRBJ2-5,many,TRBV7-6,NA,CASSLEAIQETQYF,TGTGCCAGCAGCTTAGAAGCGATACAAGAGACCCAGTACTTC
TRBJ2-3,many,TRBV4-1,TRBD2,CASSLRAGGQDTQYF,TGCGCCAGCAGCTTGCGAGCGGGGGGTCAAGATACGCAGTATTTT
TRBJ2-3,many,TRBV6-5,NA,CASSWSRDGVSTDTQYF,TGTGCCAGCAGTTGGAGCAGGGATGGTGTTAGCACAGATACGCAGTATTTT
TRBJ1-1,NA,TRBV3-1,NA,CASSQAGAGTEAFF,TGTGCCAGCAGCCAAGCAGGGGCGGGCACTGAAGCTTTCTTT
TRBJ1-1,NA,TRBV27,TRBD1,CASSATGVNTEAFF,TGTGCCAGCAGTGCAACAGGGGTTAACACTGAAGCTTTCTTT
TRBJ2-3,few,TRBV27,TRBD1,CASSVIRDRVMRSTDTQYF,TGTGCCAGCAGTGTAATACGGGACAGGGTAATGCGGAGCACAGATACGCAGTATTTT
TRBJ2-1,few,TRBV29-1,NA,CSVEDHRRDSYNEQFF,TGCAGCGTTGAAGATCATAGGAGGGACTCCTACAATGAGCAGTTCTTC
TRBJ2-3,many,TRBV7-8,NA,CASSLGGAWDTQYF,TGTGCCAGCAGCTTAGGGGGGGCATGGGATACGCAGTATTTT
TRBJ2-1,many,TRBV11-2,TRBD1,CASSPPTGVGEQFF,TGTGCCAGCAGCCCCCCGACAGGGGTAGGTGAGCAGTTCTTC
TRBJ2-7,many,TRBV11-2,TRBD2,CASSFTSGGHYEQYF,TGTGCCAGCAGTTTTACTAGCGGGGGGCACTACGAGCAGTACTTC
TRBJ2-5,many,TRBV27,TRBD1,CASSIQGVGYQETQYF,TGTGCCAGCAGTATACAGGGGGTTGGTTACCAAGAGACCCAGTACTTC
TRBJ1-5,NA,TRBV27,NA,CASSLVSLRGQPQHF,TGTGCCAGCAGTCTCGTCTCCTTGCGGGGTCAGCCCCAGCATTTT
TRBJ1-5,many,TRBV7-8,TRBD1,CASSLLGQGSNQPQHF,TGTGCCAGCAGCTTACTGGGACAGGGCTCCAATCAGCCCCAGCATTTT
TRBJ2-2,NA,TRBV27,NA,CASGFQGGTGELFF,TGTGCCAGCGGTTTCCAGGGAGGCACCGGGGAGCTGTTTTTT
TRBJ2-2,few,TRBV14,NA,CASSQDTAGFTGELFF,TGTGCCAGCAGCCAAGATACAGCGGGTTTCACCGGGGAGCTGTTTTTT
TRBJ2-2,many,TRBV5-5,NA,CASSPGTTGELFF,TGTGCCAGCAGCCCCGGGACTACCGGGGAGCTGTTTTTT
TRBJ2-1,many,TRBV13,TRBD2,CASSLSELAATYNEQFF,TGTGCCAGCAGCTTATCCGAACTAGCGGCCACCTACAATGAGCAGTTCTTC
TRBJ2-7,many,TRBV7-9,NA,CASSLALKTAPSYEQYF,TGTGCCAGCAGCTTAGCTCTCAAGACCGCTCCCTCCTACGAGCAGTACTTC
TRBJ2-7,many,TRBV4-1,NA,CASSQAGTGAYEQYF,TGCGCCAGCAGCCAAGCCGGGACGGGGGCGTACGAGCAGTACTTC
TRBJ2-5,few,TRBV3-1,NA,CASSQDWGLGETQYF,TGTGCCAGCAGCCAAGATTGGGGCTTGGGAGAGACCCAGTACTTC
TRBJ2-7,many,TRBV4-3,NA,CASSPGKGYEQYF,TGCGCCAGCAGCCCAGGGAAAGGATACGAGCAGTACTTC
TRBJ2-3,few,TRBV6-5,NA,CASSYEGSLTDTQYF,TGTGCCAGCAGTTACGAGGGATCTCTCACAGATACGCAGTATTTT
TRBJ1-2,many,TRBV28,NA,CASSLRGALGYTF,TGTGCCAGCAGTTTACGGGGGGCGCTTGGCTACACCTTC
TRBJ2-3,few,TRBV7-9,TRBD2,CASSEPRGAGGRIGTDTQYF,TGTGCCAGCAGCGAACCCCGGGGAGCGGGGGGGAGGATCGGCACAGATACGCAGTATTTT
TRBJ1-1,few,TRBV5-4,NA,CASSGGLEAFF,TGTGCCAGCAGCGGCGGCCTTGAAGCTTTCTTT
TRBJ1-1,many,TRBV5-5,NA,CASSLERIYTEAFF,TGTGCCAGCAGCTTGGAACGGATCTACACTGAAGCTTTCTTT
TRBJ2-6,many,TRBV12-3/TRBV12-4,NA,CASSTGQPGRRSSGANVLTF,TGTGCCAGCAGTACAGGACAGCCGGGCCGTCGTAGCTCTGGGGCCAACGTCCTGACTTTC
TRBJ1-1,few,TRBV5-6,NA,CASSLWTTNTEAFF,TGTGCCAGCAGCTTGTGGACAACGAACACTGAAGCTTTCTTT
TRBJ2-5,many,TRBV5-4,NA,CASSLFVQPQETQYF,TGTGCCAGCAGCTTGTTTGTACAGCCCCAAGAGACCCAGTACTTC
TRBJ2-5,NA,TRBV14,NA,CASSQVGVGETQYF,TGTGCCAGCAGCCAAGTCGGGGTGGGGGAGACCCAGTACTTC
TRBJ2-3,few,TRBV20-1,NA,CSATLPRIGTDTQYF,TGCAGTGCAACCCTCCCGAGGATCGGCACAGATACGCAGTATTTT
TRBJ2-6,many,TRBV27,NA,CASSVSGANVLTF,TGTGCCAGCAGCGTCTCTGGGGCCAACGTCCTGACTTTC
TRBJ2-7,many,TRBV7-9,TRBD2,CASSDGLAGEQYF,TGTGCCAGCAGCGATGGACTAGCGGGCGAGCAGTACTTC
TRBJ1-2,many,TRBV9,NA,CASSVGQDYGYTF,TGTGCCAGCAGCGTAGGACAGGACTATGGCTACACCTTC
TRBJ1-1,many,TRBV7-8,TRBD1,CASSWTGGSRAFF,TGTGCCAGCAGCTGGACAGGGGGTTCGCGCGCTTTCTTT
TRBJ1-1,many,TRBV27,NA,CASRLQPNTEAFF,TGTGCCAGCAGGCTACAACCTAACACTGAAGCTTTCTTT
TRBJ2-3,many,TRBV19,NA,CASSILPGYTDTQYF,TGTGCCAGTAGTATCCTCCCTGGCTACACAGATACGCAGTATTTT
TRBJ2-3,NA,TRBV20-1,TRBD2,CSALSLAGGWQFRADTQYF,TGCAGTGCTCTCTCCCTAGCGGGAGGGTGGCAATTTCGTGCAGATACGCAGTATTTT
TRBJ2-5,once,TRBV5-1,NA,CASSQSRAVQETLYF,TGCGCCAGCTCCCAATCAAGGGCGGTACAAGAGACCCTGTACTTC
TRBJ2-5,few,TRBV4-1,NA,CASSPIAGGPQETQYF,TGCGCCAGCAGCCCGATAGCCGGGGGGCCTCAAGAGACCCAGTACTTC
TRBJ2-1,NA,TRBV6-5,TRBD2,CASSLAGGGEQFF,TGTGCCAGCAGTTTAGCGGGAGGAGGGGAGCAGTTCTTC
TRBJ2-1,NA,TRBV6-1,NA,CASSESVASIEQFF,TGTGCCAGCAGTGAATCGGTAGCTAGCATTGAGCAGTTCTTC
TRBJ2-5,NA,TRBV15,NA,CATSREENQETQYF,TGTGCCACCAGCAGAGAAGAGAACCAAGAGACCCAGTACTTC
TRBJ1-2,many,TRBV6-6,NA,CASIGEGYYGYTF,TGTGCCAGCATTGGGGAAGGGTACTATGGCTACACCTTC
TRBJ2-3,many,TRBV12-3/TRBV12-4,NA,CASSFFRALGSDTQYF,TGTGCCAGCAGTTTTTTCCGGGCCCTGGGTTCAGATACGCAGTATTTT
TRBJ2-5,many,TRBV27,TRBD1,CASSLRQGADLETQYF,TGTGCCAGCAGTTTACGACAGGGGGCGGATTTGGAGACCCAGTACTTC
TRBJ1-2,NA,TRBV29-1,NA,CGVTVKTEGINYGYTF,TGCGGCGTGACAGTCAAGACAGAGGGCATTAACTATGGCTACACCTTC
TRBJ2-7,many,TRBV7-9,NA,CASSPPTEGTHEQYF,TGTGCCAGCAGCCCCCCCACCGAGGGAACCCACGAGCAGTACTTC
TRBJ2-3,many,TRBV5-6,TRBD1,CASSLGRDSEYTDTQYF,TGTGCCAGCAGCTTGGGCCGGGACAGCGAATACACAGATACGCAGTATTTT
TRBJ2-1,many,TRBV24-1,TRBD2,CATSWTSGEKFF,TGTGCCACCAGTTGGACTAGCGGGGAGAAGTTCTTC